These T cell receptor beta chains were read from a single sample in a study of OX40 agonist ivuxolimab in advanced cancers. Sequencing was performed with immunoSEQ multiplex PCR; in TCRdb, only in-frame clones are kept and a portion is missing. The sample lists roughly 76,000 clones, 75% to 95% occurring once. The starting material was CD4+ or CD8+ T cells sorted from blood, obtained in a trial of the OX40 agonist ivuxolimab. These receptors were obtained from an adult with an advanced solid tumor such as melanoma, head and neck, liver or kidney cancer. Both conserved end residues are trimmed from each CDR3.

v_gene: TRBV5-4; j_gene: TRBJ2-7; CDR3aa: ASSSSGTTAYEQY
v_gene: TRBV28; j_gene: TRBJ1-1; CDR3aa: ASSAGQGTEAF
v_gene: TRBV9; j_gene: TRBJ1-1; CDR3aa: ASSVAPHGDTEAF
v_gene: TRBV14; j_gene: TRBJ2-3; CDR3aa: ASSQGGGDTQY
v_gene: TRBV7-9; j_gene: TRBJ2-3; CDR3aa: ASSIRLGGGDTQY
v_gene: TRBV10-2; j_gene: TRBJ2-3; CDR3aa: ASSEGARAGSSGTQY
v_gene: TRBV29-1; j_gene: TRBJ1-2; CDR3aa: SAGQVNYGYT
v_gene: TRBV5-4; j_gene: TRBJ2-5; CDR3aa: ASSLEAGRRETQY
v_gene: TRBV19; j_gene: TRBJ1-5; CDR3aa: ASTASGVSQPQH
v_gene: TRBV11-1; j_gene: TRBJ2-3; CDR3aa: ASSSASADTQY
v_gene: TRBV11-2; j_gene: TRBJ2-7; CDR3aa: ASSQQDLEQY
v_gene: TRBV5-1; j_gene: TRBJ1-5; CDR3aa: ASSLGGTNQPQH
v_gene: TRBV6-6; j_gene: TRBJ2-7; CDR3aa: ASSFFAGGYEQY
v_gene: TRBV7-9; j_gene: TRBJ2-5; CDR3aa: ASSFRREGGETQY
v_gene: TRBV7-2; j_gene: TRBJ2-7; CDR3aa: ASSLGSGSLYEQY
v_gene: TRBV5-6; j_gene: TRBJ1-2; CDR3aa: ASSPRGGPNYGYT
v_gene: TRBV18; j_gene: TRBJ2-3; CDR3aa: ASSPRGTDLTDTQY